These 14 T cell receptor beta chains originate from one sample sequenced in a study of response to subunit inactivated influenza vaccine. TCRdb passed the RT-PCR reads through MiXCR, listing each CDR3 protein once. The sample lists about 620,000 distinct CDR3 sequences; about 11% were seen once. The same specimen was also included in a second study, on T cells expressing NK-cell markers. That source reports: In generating TCR beta cDNA, 5'RACE template switching with UMIs was used.

The input for sequencing was PBMCs from blood, taken on the day of vaccination. These receptor sequences come from a man aged 50-59 years who received an inactivated influenza vaccine.

This sequence joins TRBV20-1 and TRBJ2-4; 7 bases map to TRBD2. In germline, CDR1 is DFQATT, CDR2 SNEGSKA (reference sequence). The CDR3 covers 14 residues. J gave up 7 bases and V 2 bases, and 8 bases lay outside the gene matches. The CDR3 here is CSARKETSYNIQYF. Written as DNA, the CDR3 is TGCAGTGCTAGAAAGGAGACTAGCTATAACATTCAGTACTTC.

The chain has TRBV6-2 or TRBV6-3 and TRBJ2-2; TRBD1 agrees at 9 bases. J gave up 0 bases and V 2 bases, and 7 bases lay outside the gene matches. In germline, CDR1 is MNHEY, CDR2 SVGEGT. There are 18 residues in the CDR3. CDR3 residues: CASSYMGQGGPNTGELFF. The CDR3 DNA reads TGTGCCAGCAGTTACATGGGACAGGGAGGCCCGAACACCGGGGAGCTGTTTTTT.

This clonotype appeared many times. CDR3 DNA: TGCAGCGTCAGGGGACTAGCAGGTTTGCCCGAGCAGTACTTC. Its translation: CSVRGLAGLPEQYF. The genes are TRBV29-1 and TRBJ2-7, with 9 bases lining up with TRBD2. CDR3 length: 14 amino acids. CDR1 is SQVTM, CDR2 ANQGSEA, per germline. After removal of 6 bases from V and 6 bases from J, the junction contained 12 bases not matched to a gene.

The DNA of the CDR3 is TGCAGTGCTAGCAGACAGGGCTCTGAAGCTTTCTTT. It translates to CSASRQGSEAFF. The V call is TRBV20-1, the J call TRBJ1-1, with TRBD1 matching 7 bases. Per germline, CDR1 DFQATT and CDR2 SNEGSKA (reference sequence). The V and J ends lost 3 bases and 6 bases, in that order; junction bases with no gene match: 4. The CDR3 extends over 12 amino acids.

This clonotype was found a few times. The rearrangement uses TRBV12-3 or TRBV12-4 and TRBJ2-3, with 7 bases matching TRBD2. V was pared by 7 bases and J by 8 bases, with 12 bases of the junction left unmatched. There are 14 residues in the CDR3. DNA of the CDR3: TGTGCCAGCACCCCTCGCGGGAGAATGGCTACGCAGTATTTT. This translates into CASTPRGRMATQYF.

This chain joins TRBV4-1 and TRBJ1-5; 7 nucleotides line up with TRBD1. J lost 6 bases, V lost 0 bases, and 8 bases had no gene match. Germline V lookup: CDR1 MGHRA, CDR2 YSYEKL. CDR3 length: 16 amino acids. Here the CDR3 DNA reads TGCGCCAGCAGCCAAGACTTGGTGACAGGGTTTCAGCCCCAGCATTTT. Protein: CASSQDLVTGFQPQHF.

The chain employs TRBV28 and TRBJ2-1, with 9 bases fitting TRBD2. The CDR3 runs 16 residues. Germline V gives CDR1 MDHEN, CDR2 SYDVKM. V was pared by 6 bases and J by 0 bases, with 6 bases of the junction left unmatched. The CDR3 is CASSPSGGSSYNEQFF. The CDR3 coding sequence is TGTGCCAGCAGCCCCAGCGGGGGGAGCTCCTACAATGAGCAGTTCTTC.

In this sample, this clonotype turned up many times. The chain employs TRBV6-1 and TRBJ1-6; no firm D call. Germline-derived CDR1 and CDR2 are MNHNS and SASEGT. The germline V and J ends were trimmed by 10 bases and 4 bases, with 17 bases remaining between them. The CDR3 runs 15 residues. Written as DNA, the CDR3 is TGTGCCACCTGCGTGAATCAGCCTTATAATTCACCCCTCCACTTT. This gives the protein CATCVNQPYNSPLHF.

A note on this clonotype: One junction end disagrees with the germline gene, perhaps due to a read error. The chain has TRBV24-1 and TRBJ2-1; D is ambiguous. Germline-derived CDR1 and CDR2 are KGHDR and SFDVKD. The CDR3 runs to 16 residues. CDR3 in amino acids: CATSDFDSSSYNGQFF. The CDR3 DNA sequence: TGTGCCACCAGTGATTTCGACTCGAGCTCCTACAATGGGCAGTTCTTC.

This clonotype was observed many times. The rearrangement uses TRBV5-1 and TRBJ2-3; no firm D call. Germline CDR1 reads SGHRS; CDR2 reads YFSETQ. The ends were cut back, 0 bases at V and 6 bases at J, with 11 bases in the middle. The CDR3 loop spans 14 amino acids. The CDR3 protein is CASSLDAPGDTQYF. CDR3 in DNA: TGCGCCAGCAGCTTGGACGCGCCGGGTGATACGCAGTATTTT.

This clonotype was observed a handful of times. The chain combines TRBV28 with TRBJ2-2; TRBD1 or TRBD2 may be the D gene (5 bases each). The CDR3 runs to 16 residues. Trimming cost V 6 bases and J 8 bases, with 22 bases left between them. CDR1 is MDHEN and CDR2 is SYDVKM in the germline V gene. The CDR3 sequence: CASSYGASGSTGELFF. In nucleotides, the CDR3 is TGTGCCAGCAGCTACGGGGCCTCAGGGTCAACAGGGGAGCTGTTTTTT. The full variable domain, completed using reference TRBV28 and TRBJ2-2, is DVKVTQSSRYLVKRTGEKVFLECVQDMDHENMFWYRQDPGLGLRLIYFSYDVKMKEKGDIPEGYSVSREKKERFSLILESASTNQTSMYLCASSYGASGSTGELFFGEGSRLTVL.

The chain combines TRBV9 with TRBJ1-2, with TRBD1 matching 8 bases. Per the germline V gene, CDR1 is SGDLS and CDR2 is YYNGEE. The CDR3 is 13 residues long. Trimming took 0 bases from V and 7 from J; bases not matched to a gene: 2. CDR3: CASSVGQGPGYTF. In DNA form, the CDR3 reads TGTGCCAGCAGCGTAGGACAGGGGCCTGGCTACACCTTC.

This clonotype was seen a few times. The genes are TRBV20-1 and TRBJ2-3; maybe TRBD2 (6 bases). This CDR3 is 14 amino acids long. In germline, CDR1 is DFQATT, CDR2 SNEGSKA (reference sequence). With 5 bases removed from V and 8 bases from J, the gap between germline ends came to 20 bases. The CDR3 bases are TGCAGTGCTCACCCCCGACTAGTTTTTGTTACGCAGTATTTT. Translation gives CSAHPRLVFVTQYF.

The table lists this clonotype with a few counts. This chain joins TRBV4-2 and TRBJ2-3; D not certain. The length of the CDR3 is 13 residues. V shed 3 bases and J shed 2 bases, with 6 bases lying between them. Per germline, CDR1 LGHNA and CDR2 YNFKEQ. The CDR3 reads CASSQAHTDTQYF. The CDR3 region has the DNA TGTGCCAGCAGCCAGGCCCACACAGATACGCAGTATTTT.